A single sample gave rise to the 29 T cell receptor beta chains below, sequenced in a study of T cell responses to AZD1222 COVID-19 vaccine. Assay used: immunoSEQ multiplex PCR; TCRdb lists only in-frame clones, some missing. The data show roughly 150,000 clones, about 94% seen once. The input for sequencing was peripheral blood, taken on day 0 of AZD1222 vaccination. The source is an adult in good health.

V usage is TRBV2 and J usage is TRBJ1-4; D is undetermined. CDR1 is SNHLY and CDR2 is FYNNEI in the germline V gene. The CDR3 runs 13 residues. Trimming cost V 4 bases and J 6 bases, with 9 bases left between them. This CDR3 reads CASSGGSYEKLFF. The CDR3 DNA follows: TGTGCCAGCAGTGGAGGGTCCTATGAAAAACTGTTTTTT.

This chain uses TRBV27 with TRBJ1-1; D gene uncertain. The CDR3 loop spans 13 amino acids. CDR1 MNHEY and CDR2 SMNVEV come from the germline V gene (reference sequence). V lost 0 bases and J 6 bases, leaving 8 bases between the germline ends. The CDR3 bases are TGTGCCAGCAGTTTATCGAAAGCACCTGAAGCTTTCTTT. Protein: CASSLSKAPEAFF.

The V and J genes are TRBV7-2 and TRBJ1-1; possibly TRBD1 for D (6 bases). Looked up from germline, CDR1 is SGHTA and CDR2 is FQGNSA. V shed 2 bases and J shed 4 bases, with 8 bases lying between them. The CDR3 runs 13 residues. Written as DNA, the CDR3 is TGTGCCAGCAGCTTACAGGGGCGCACTGAAGCTTTCTTT. Translation gives CASSLQGRTEAFF. Based on the CDR3 plus reference TRBV7-2 and TRBJ1-1, the full variable domain is GAGVSQSPSNKVTEKGKDVELRCDPISGHTALYWYRQSLGQGLEFLIYFQGNSAPDKSGLPSDRFSAERTGGSVSTLTIQRTQQEDSAVYLCASSLQGRTEAFFGQGTRLTVV.

The chain couples TRBV7-2 to TRBJ2-1, with no clear D. CDR3 length: 14 amino acids. The germline V gene encodes CDR1 SGHTA and CDR2 FQGNSA. V gave up 1 base and J gave up 8 bases, with 12 bases separating them. The CDR3 loop is CASSLVGNRYEQFF. CDR3 bases: TGTGCCAGCAGCTTAGTAGGGAATAGATATGAGCAGTTCTTC.

The rearrangement links TRBV30 to TRBJ1-5; weak D call: TRBD1 (6 bases). CDR1 and CDR2 from the germline V gene are GTSNPN and SVGIG (reference sequence). V shed 2 bases and J shed 4 bases, with 9 bases lying between them. This CDR3 spans 13 amino acids. The CDR3 loop is CAWSRQANQPQHF. The CDR3 region has the DNA TGTGCCTGGAGTAGACAGGCGAATCAGCCCCAGCATTTT.

The V and J genes are TRBV23-1 and TRBJ2-7; D call uncertain. Being an ORF, TRBV23-1 has a function that is uncertain. V was pared by 6 bases and J by 7 bases, with 10 bases between. The CDR3 loop spans 11 amino acids. The CDR3 loop reads CASRDLQEQYF. CDR3 DNA: TGCGCCAGCAGAGATTTACAGGAGCAGTACTTC.

V is TRBV19 and J is TRBJ2-7; TRBD1 or TRBD2 may be the D gene (5 bases each). CDR1 and CDR2 from the germline V gene are LNHDA and SQIVND (reference sequence). The germline V and J ends were trimmed by 5 bases and 4 bases, with 18 bases remaining between them. This CDR3 contains 15 residues. The CDR3 DNA sequence: TGTGCCAGTAGTGTCTCCGGGACGGCTAGTTACGAGCAGTACTTC. Protein: CASSVSGTASYEQYF.

The V gene is TRBV20-1, the J gene TRBJ2-1; D remains ambiguous. V was shortened by 7 bases and J by 10 bases, with 11 bases between the two germline ends. CDR3 length: 10 amino acids. CDR1 DFQATT and CDR2 SNEGSKA come from the germline V gene (reference sequence). The CDR3 bases are TGCAGTGAGGGTGGACCCGAGCAGTTCTTC. Translating gives CSEGGPEQFF.

The gene calls are TRBV5-4 and TRBJ2-1; 12 nucleotides agree with TRBD2. Germline CDR1 reads SGHNT; CDR2 reads YYREEE (reference sequence). This CDR3 region has 16 residues. The V gene end was trimmed by 0 bases and the J gene end by 10 bases; junction bases not matched to a gene: 8. The CDR3: CASSLGGTSGLGEQFF. CDR3 sequence (DNA): TGTGCCAGCAGCTTGGGAGGGACTAGCGGGCTGGGCGAGCAGTTCTTC.

The genes are TRBV11-2 and TRBJ2-7; D is perhaps TRBD1 (6 bases). The CDR3 consists of 14 residues. The V gene's germline CDR1 is SGHAT and CDR2 FQNNGV. V was pared by 4 bases and J by 2 bases, with 12 bases between. CDR3 sequence: CASSSIRTAYEQYF. The CDR3 nucleotides are TGTGCCAGCAGCTCGATTAGGACAGCCTACGAGCAGTACTTC.

The chain is built from TRBV7-8 and TRBJ2-7; no clear D. Germline loops: CDR1 SGHVS, CDR2 FQNEAQ. V dropped 3 bases and J dropped 4 bases, with 22 bases sitting between them. This CDR3 has 17 amino acids. The CDR3 DNA reads TGTGCCAGCAGCTTTTCGATCGTTGATGGCGTGGCGTACGAGCAGTACTTC. It specifies CASSFSIVDGVAYEQYF.

The chain uses TRBV6-1 and TRBJ2-1; D call uncertain. V lost 3 bases and J lost 7, with 19 bases in between. Germline CDR1 reads MNHNS; CDR2 reads SASEGT. This CDR3 contains 16 residues. CDR3 residues: CASSDNPSGFGNEQFF. The CDR3 coding sequence is TGTGCCAGCAGTGACAATCCAAGTGGTTTTGGGAATGAGCAGTTCTTC.

This rearrangement joins TRBV12-3 or TRBV12-4 to TRBJ2-5, with D perhaps given as TRBD1 or TRBD2 (6 bases each). V was shortened by 7 bases and J by 2 bases, with 11 bases between the two germline ends. This CDR3 region has 13 residues. CDR3 sequence (DNA): TGTGCCAGCACCCGGGGGCGGCAAGAGACCCAGTACTTC. It codes for CASTRGRQETQYF.

The chain employs TRBV19 and TRBJ2-2; D remains ambiguous. Per germline, CDR1 LNHDA and CDR2 SQIVND (reference sequence). The CDR3 is 15 amino acids. The V end lost 1 base, the J end lost 1 base, and 7 bases lay between the germline ends. The CDR3 coding sequence is TGTGCCAGTAGTATAGTTCCCAGGAACACCGGGGAGCTGTTTTTT. It encodes CASSIVPRNTGELFF. Filled out from reference TRBV19 and TRBJ2-2, the complete variable domain reads DGGITQSPKYLFRKEGQNVTLSCEQNLNHDAMYWYRQDPGQGLRLIYYSQIVNDFQKGDIAEGYSVSREKKESFPLTVTSAQKNPTAFYLCASSIVPRNTGELFFGEGSRLTVL.

The chain links TRBV6-5 to TRBJ1-2, with 7 nucleotides matching TRBD1. This CDR3 has 15 residues. V trimming: 2 bases; J trimming: 4 bases; junction bases outside the gene matches: 7. Germline V CDR1 and CDR2: MNHEY, SVGAGI. CDR3 in amino acids: CASSYKEGGAYGYTF. DNA for the CDR3: TGTGCCAGCAGTTACAAAGAAGGGGGCGCCTATGGCTACACCTTC.

This clone was seen only once. J is TRBJ2-7 and V is TRBV3-1 (or the pseudogene TRBV3-2); D uncertain. This CDR3 has 15 amino acids. The V gene's germline CDR1 is LGHDT and CDR2 YNNKEL (reference sequence). V was trimmed by 1 base and J by 2 bases, leaving 12 bases between them. The CDR3, as DNA: TGTGCCAGCAGCCAAGGGGCCCCCCTGGCCTACGAGCAGTACTTC. Its protein product is CASSQGAPLAYEQYF.

Concerning this clone itself: One junction end does not reproduce the germline sequence, and a read error may be involved. The V and J genes are TRBV5-1 and TRBJ2-7; TRBD1 matches 7 bases. Germline V gives CDR1 SGHRS, CDR2 YFSETQ. This CDR3 is 14 amino acids long. CDR3 DNA: TGCGCCAGCAGCTTGGACAGGGGTTCCTCCGAGCAGTACTTC. Translating it yields CASSLDRGSSEQYF.

CDR3 DNA: TGCGCCAGCAGTGAATACGGAGAGACCCAGTACTTC. Its translation: CASSEYGETQYF. The V and J genes are TRBV10-1 and TRBJ2-5; no clear D. The CDR3 is made up of 12 amino acids. V shed 3 bases and J shed 4 bases, with 6 bases lying between them. Germline V gene data show CDR1 as WNHNN and CDR2 as SYGVQD (reference sequence).

This chain links TRBV9 with TRBJ1-2; TRBD1 aligns across 7 bases. Germline V gene lookup returns CDR1 SGDLS and CDR2 YYNGEE. This CDR3 contains 16 residues. V shed 3 bases, J shed 7 bases, and the junction held 15 bases outside the gene matches. The CDR3 DNA reads as TGTGCCAGCAGCGCTAACTACAGGGGTTACACGGGTGGCTACACCTTC. Residues: CASSANYRGYTGGYTF.

The CDR3 is CSASLKGNEQYF. In nucleotides, the CDR3 is TGCAGTGCTAGTCTTAAAGGAAACGAGCAGTACTTC. The rearrangement links TRBV20-1 to TRBJ2-7; D gene unclear. Germline values: CDR1 DFQATT, CDR2 SNEGSKA (reference sequence). Trimming took off 3 bases at V and 5 bases at J, with 11 bases between the two ends. CDR3 length: 12 amino acids.

The V call is TRBV4-1, the J call TRBJ1-1, with D possibly being TRBD1 (5 bases). V lost 4 bases and J lost 1, with 19 bases in between. The CDR3 is made up of 17 amino acids. In germline, CDR1 is MGHRA, CDR2 YSYEKL. CDR3 loop: CASSPPPGGRQNTEAFF. The CDR3 DNA reads as TGCGCCAGCAGCCCCCCACCTGGGGGACGGCAGAACACTGAAGCTTTCTTT.

This chain connects TRBV6-5 to TRBJ2-7, with 8 bases identical to TRBD1. Germline CDR1 is MNHEY and CDR2 is SVGAGI. Losses at the gene ends were 5 bases for V and 6 bases for J; bases not matched to a gene: 9. This CDR3 region has 14 residues. The CDR3 region is CASSTGTGRPEQYF. As DNA, the CDR3 is TGTGCCAGCAGTACCGGGACAGGTAGACCCGAGCAGTACTTC.

J is TRBJ2-2 and V is TRBV27, with unresolved D. The germline CDR1 and CDR2 sequences are MNHEY and SMNVEV (reference sequence). Trimming removed 7 bases at V and 2 bases at J, with 8 bases between. The length of the CDR3 is 13 residues. Written as DNA, the CDR3 is TGTGCCAGCAAACGAGTTAACACCGGGGAGCTGTTTTTT. Amino acids: CASKRVNTGELFF.

The J gene is TRBJ1-5, the V gene TRBV4-1; D call uncertain. This CDR3 has 15 amino acids. Trimming cost V 4 bases and J 4 bases, with 14 bases left between them. CDR1 MGHRA and CDR2 YSYEKL come from the germline V gene. CDR3 loop: CASSLSTAANQPQHF. The DNA for the CDR3 is TGCGCCAGCAGCCTGTCGACCGCCGCTAATCAGCCCCAGCATTTT.

Concerning this clone: This same CDR3 is encoded by further DNA sequences in the sample. The chain uses TRBV19 and TRBJ2-7; D is unresolved. Germline-derived CDR1 and CDR2 are LNHDA and SQIVND (reference sequence). The CDR3 has 12 amino acids. The V end was cut by 1 base, the J end by 4 bases, with 5 bases between. This chain's CDR3 is CASSIGGYEQYF. The CDR3 nucleotides are TGTGCCAGTAGTATAGGGGGATACGAGCAGTACTTC. The full variable domain, rest sourced from reference TRBV19 and TRBJ2-7, is DGGITQSPKYLFRKEGQNVTLSCEQNLNHDAMYWYRQDPGQGLRLIYYSQIVNDFQKGDIAEGYSVSREKKESFPLTVTSAQKNPTAFYLCASSIGGYEQYFGPGTRLTVT.

This clone occurred once. The chain employs TRBV10-3 and TRBJ2-7; tentatively, D is TRBD1 (6 bases). Germline-derived CDR1 and CDR2 are ENHRY and SYGVKD. The CDR3 is 16 residues long. Trimming took off 5 bases at V and 3 bases at J, with 20 bases between the two ends. As DNA, the CDR3 is TGTGCCATCAGTACCGGGTCAGGGAAGGGGGACTACGAGCAGTACTTC. Its translation is CAISTGSGKGDYEQYF.

This clone was seen only a few times. The rearrangement links TRBV19 to TRBJ1-1; 8 positions match TRBD1. The germline gives CDR1 LNHDA, CDR2 SQIVND (reference sequence). With V trimmed by 7 bases and J by 3 bases, 7 bases remained unmatched. The CDR3 has 14 amino acids. CDR3 protein: CASKNTGGDTEAFF. CDR3 DNA sequence: TGTGCCAGTAAGAATACAGGGGGTGACACTGAAGCTTTCTTT.

This chain links TRBV3-1 (or the pseudogene TRBV3-2) with TRBJ2-1, with TRBD2 matching 8 bases. There are 14 residues in the CDR3. CDR1 and CDR2 from the germline V gene are LGHDT and YNNKEL (reference sequence). After removal of 5 bases from V and 3 bases from J, the junction contained 3 bases not matched to a gene. The chain's CDR3 is CASSGAGGYNEQFF. In DNA, the CDR3 is TGTGCCAGCAGCGGGGCGGGAGGCTACAATGAGCAGTTCTTC.

The chain links TRBV7-2 to TRBJ2-1, with 10 bases that match TRBD2. The CDR3 length is 16 residues. Losses at the gene ends were 1 base for V and 6 bases for J; bases not matched to a gene: 6. Germline CDR1 reads SGHTA; CDR2 reads FQGNSA. The CDR3 bases are TGTGCCAGCAGCTTAGGGGTCAGCGGGAGGGCCAATGAGCAGTTCTTC. Encoded protein: CASSLGVSGRANEQFF. The full variable domain, rest sourced from reference TRBV7-2 and TRBJ2-1, is GAGVSQSPSNKVTEKGKDVELRCDPISGHTALYWYRQSLGQGLEFLIYFQGNSAPDKSGLPSDRFSAERTGGSVSTLTIQRTQQEDSAVYLCASSLGVSGRANEQFFGPGTRLTVL.